Shown below are 20 T cell receptor beta chains from a single sample sequenced in a study of OX40 agonist ivuxolimab in advanced cancers. Generated by immunoSEQ multiplex PCR, the TCRdb table keeps only in-frame clones and is missing some. The sample has 13,000 to 15,000 clones, about 76% seen once. The sequences come from CD4+ or CD8+ T cells sorted from blood, collected in a trial of the OX40 agonist ivuxolimab. All receptors derive from an adult with an advanced solid tumor such as melanoma, head and neck, liver or kidney cancer.

V gene TRBV9 combines with J gene TRBJ2-3, with 7 bases that match TRBD2. From germline, CDR1 is SGDLS and CDR2 YYNGEE. The CDR3 has 16 amino acids. V shed 0 bases and J 1 base; nucleotides not matched to a gene: 5. CDR3 DNA sequence: TGTGCCAGCAGCGTAGGCAATCTAGCGGGCACAGATACGCAGTATTTT. Its translation: CASSVGNLAGTDTQYF.

This clone appeared a few times. The chain recombines TRBV4-3 with TRBJ1-2; weak D call: TRBD1 (6 bases). This CDR3 contains 12 residues. Trimming left V 0 bases short and J 8 bases short, with 7 bases between. The germline gives CDR1 LGHNA, CDR2 YSLEER. The CDR3 sequence: CASSQEGAGYTF. CDR3 sequence (DNA): TGCGCCAGCAGCCAAGAGGGGGCCGGCTACACCTTC.

The chain carries TRBV6-5 and TRBJ2-4; 8 nucleotides line up with TRBD1. This CDR3 contains 13 residues. V was clipped by 6 bases and J by 6 bases; unmatched bases: 4. Germline V CDR1 and CDR2: MNHEY, SVGAGI. The CDR3 is CASSPGQGNIQYF. The CDR3 bases are TGTGCCAGCAGCCCCGGACAGGGAAACATTCAGTACTTC.

This clone was detected only a few times. CDR3 nucleotide sequence: TGTGCCAGCGGGACAGGGGCAGCCGGGGAGCTGTTTTTT. Its translation: CASGTGAAGELFF. The chain employs TRBV7-3 and TRBJ2-2; 10 nucleotides align to TRBD1. This CDR3 has 13 residues. With 8 bases clipped from V and 6 bases from J, the junction kept 3 bases outside the gene matches. Per germline, CDR1 SGHTA and CDR2 FQGTGA.

The chain employs TRBV19 and TRBJ2-2, with a tentative D call TRBD1 (6 bases). This CDR3 comprises 16 residues. V lost 2 bases to trimming and J lost 6 bases, with 16 bases between them. The germline CDR1 and CDR2 sequences are LNHDA and SQIVND (reference sequence). CDR3 coding DNA: TGTGCCAGTAGTATATGGGACCAGGGGATGGCCGGGGAGCTGTTTTTT. Amino acid sequence: CASSIWDQGMAGELFF.

The chain links TRBV4-1 to TRBJ2-6; a possible D gene is TRBD2 (6 bases). The ends were cut back, 1 base at V and 0 bases at J, with 7 bases in the middle. CDR3 length equals 16 residues. Germline V gene sequence: CDR1 MGHRA, CDR2 YSYEKL. CDR3 amino acids: CASSQGEDSGANVLTF. The CDR3 nucleotides are TGCGCCAGCAGCCAAGGGGAGGACTCTGGGGCCAACGTCCTGACTTTC.

The chain uses TRBV5-6 and TRBJ1-5; D is possibly TRBD1 (6 bases). V dropped 3 bases and J dropped 7 bases, with 14 bases sitting between them. Per the germline V gene, CDR1 is SGHDT and CDR2 is YYEEEE. The CDR3 length is 14 residues. The chain's CDR3 is CASSWGAGGQPQHF. CDR3 bases: TGTGCCAGCAGCTGGGGGGCCGGGGGACAGCCCCAGCATTTT.

The V and J genes are TRBV10-2 and TRBJ1-1; tentative D call: TRBD1 (6 bases). The length of the CDR3 is 13 residues. Germline-derived CDR1 and CDR2 are WSHSY and SAAADI. V dropped 10 bases and J dropped 5 bases, with 17 bases sitting between them. The CDR3: CATQVGAPTEAFF. DNA for the CDR3: TGCGCCACTCAAGTGGGGGCGCCAACTGAAGCTTTCTTT.

This rearrangement joins TRBV7-2 to TRBJ2-2; 10 positions match TRBD1. The CDR3 extends over 16 amino acids. The trim removed 5 bases at V and 1 base at J, leaving 4 bases unmatched. CDR1 and CDR2 from the germline V gene are SGHTA and FQGNSA. The CDR3 region is CASSRRDRGNTGELFF. CDR3 bases: TGTGCCAGCAGCCGCCGGGACAGGGGGAACACCGGGGAGCTGTTTTTT.

This chain joins TRBV5-4 and TRBJ2-7; D tentatively reads TRBD1 or TRBD2 (5 bases each). The germline V gene encodes CDR1 SGHNT and CDR2 YYREEE (reference sequence). CDR3 length equals 13 residues. Between the trimmed V and J ends, which lost 4 bases and 2 bases, there was a span of 10 bases. The CDR3 region has the DNA TGTGCCAGCAGCGACCGGGGACCCTACGAGCAGTACTTC. Amino acids: CASSDRGPYEQYF.

The DNA of the CDR3 is TGTGCCAGCAGCTCTCTCCAGTTCTTC. Its translation: CASSSLQFF. The chain links TRBV7-9 to TRBJ2-1, with D uncertain. The CDR3 consists of 9 residues. CDR1 SEHNR and CDR2 FQNEAQ come from the germline V gene (reference sequence). Trimming stripped 4 bases from V and 13 bases from J, with 5 bases between.

The chain employs TRBV4-2 and TRBJ1-2; D might be TRBD1 (5 bases). The CDR3 runs to 16 residues. The V end was cut by 0 bases, the J end by 2 bases, with 13 bases between. Germline CDR1 LGHNA, CDR2 YNFKEQ. The CDR3 DNA follows: TGTGCCAGCAGCCAAGATAGGGCAGGGCCCAACTATGGCTACACCTTC. This translates into CASSQDRAGPNYGYTF.

CDR3 residues: CAISEGEGDTQYF. CDR3 nucleotides: TGTGCCATCAGTGAGGGAGAAGGAGATACGCAGTATTTT. The gene calls are TRBV10-3 and TRBJ2-3; unclear D gene. The V and J ends lost 2 bases and 5 bases respectively, with 8 bases between them. Germline V CDR1 and CDR2: ENHRY, SYGVKD. There are 13 residues in the CDR3.

The chain couples TRBV5-4 to TRBJ2-7; TRBD1 aligns across 7 bases. Germline-derived CDR1 and CDR2 are SGHNT and YYREEE (reference sequence). The trim removed 3 bases at V and 2 bases at J, leaving 5 bases unmatched. This CDR3 is built from 14 residues. CDR3 bases: TGTGCCAGCAGCTCGGGACAGACAACCTACGAGCAGTACTTC. Protein product: CASSSGQTTYEQYF.

The chain couples TRBV5-6 to TRBJ2-7; D ambiguous. V shed 10 bases and J shed 2 bases, with 4 bases lying between them. The CDR3 is made up of 9 amino acids. Per germline, CDR1 SGHDT and CDR2 YYEEEE. The CDR3 DNA is TGTGCCGAAACCTACGAGCAGTACTTC. It codes for CAETYEQYF.

V gene TRBV4-1 combines with J gene TRBJ1-4; 9 positions agree with TRBD1. Losses at the gene ends were 5 bases for V and 8 bases for J; bases not matched to a gene: 9. The CDR3 contains 15 residues. The germline V gene has CDR1 MGHRA and CDR2 YSYEKL. CDR3 bases: TGCGCCAGCAGCAATCCCGGGACAGGGAACGAAAAACTGTTTTTT. Amino acids: CASSNPGTGNEKLFF.

This clone was counted only a few times. The chain is built from TRBV6-1 and TRBJ2-4; no clear D. This CDR3 spans 13 amino acids. V was cut by 4 bases and J by 0 bases, with 4 bases left in between. Germline V lookup: CDR1 MNHNS, CDR2 SASEGT. CDR3 protein: CASSVLAKNIQYF. The CDR3 DNA reads TGTGCCAGCAGTGTCCTAGCCAAAAACATTCAGTACTTC.

V usage is TRBV10-3 and J usage is TRBJ1-4, with D possibly matching TRBD1 (5 bases). This CDR3 contains 13 residues. CDR1 is ENHRY, CDR2 SYGVKD, per germline. The V end lost 10 bases, the J end lost 3 bases, and 12 bases lay between the germline ends. CDR3: CATSTASNEKLFF. In DNA form, the CDR3 reads TGTGCCACATCGACAGCCTCTAATGAAAAACTGTTTTTT.

The chain is built from TRBV27 and TRBJ1-1, with 9 bases identical to TRBD1. The germline gives CDR1 MNHEY, CDR2 SMNVEV (reference sequence). V lost 5 bases and J lost 4; bases outside the gene matches: 5. This CDR3 is 14 amino acids long. The DNA for the CDR3 is TGTGCCAGCAGTGTACAGGGGGCTCTCACTGAAGCTTTCTTT. As protein: CASSVQGALTEAFF.

The V and J genes are TRBV25-1 and TRBJ2-2, with a possible D match to TRBD2 (5 bases). This CDR3 is 12 amino acids long. Trimming removed 8 bases at V and 7 bases at J, with 11 bases between. Germline loops: CDR1 MGHDK, CDR2 SYGVNS. CDR3 residues: CASGLGFGELFF. In DNA form, the CDR3 reads TGTGCCAGCGGACTCGGTTTCGGGGAGCTGTTTTTT.